This TCR beta chain was identified during a study of blood T cells in healthy people across ages. Unmatched junction bases numbered 5, after V lost 7 bases and J lost 6 bases. Germline V lookup: CDR1 MNHEY, CDR2 SMNVEV (reference sequence). CDR3 length: 12 residues. For the second PCR, which ran for 7 to 11 cycles, a sample-barcoded 5' primer and a J-beta primer mix were used. A tag from a template-switch adaptor with 12 random nucleotides marked each cDNA molecule. In TCRdb, the 5' RACE reads were re-called with MiXCR into one record per CDR3 protein. The table lists hundreds of thousands of distinct CDR3 sequences, more than 40% of them singletons. As regards this clonotype: As yet, its antigen is unknown.

General observations from the study: Diversity was higher, and naive CD4+ cells more numerous, in long-lived donors than in aged donors.

The source is a man aged 60 to 75 in good health. The sample comprised blood. The chain links TRBV27 to TRBJ1-2, with 7 positions matching TRBD1. The CDR3 protein is CASKGTVHGYTF. CDR3 sequence (DNA): TGTGCCAGCAAAGGGACAGTTCATGGCTACACCTTC.